Following are 8 T cell receptor beta chains from one sample sequenced in a study of cytomegalovirus exposure and HLA in healthy donors (dated by TCRdb to 2016 to 2017). Preparation of the library involved the immunoSEQ multiplex PCR assay. For the multiplex PCR, a mixture combining 60 forward primers for TCR Vbeta segments and 13 reverse primers for TCR Jbeta segments was used. TCRdb mirrors the immuneACCESS table, restricted to in-frame sequences. Some clones are absent from its copies; in checked studies, under half trace to an unresolved V gene, and the reason for the others is unknown. The sample table shows under 150,000 clones, and about 80% are seen once. Roughly 5.6% of the sample rests with the top ten. Source material: PBMCs. The receptors shown here come from a woman aged 35 to 49 in good health and CMV-seropositive.

This clone came up a few times. The V call is TRBV11-2, the J call TRBJ2-1; 10 positions agree with TRBD2. CDR1 is SGHAT, CDR2 FQNNGV, per germline. V was pared by 0 bases and J by 4 bases, with 3 bases of the junction left unmatched. The CDR3 is made up of 16 amino acids. CDR3 protein: CASSLDWTSGYNEQFF. For the CDR3, the DNA is TGTGCCAGCAGCTTAGATTGGACTAGCGGTTACAATGAGCAGTTCTTC.

This rearrangement joins TRBV2 to TRBJ1-2; D is unresolved. Germline CDR1 reads SNHLY; CDR2 reads FYNNEI. The CDR3 has 12 residues. Trimming took off 7 bases at V and 5 bases at J, with 11 bases between the two ends. The CDR3 region is CASIQLEYGYTF. CDR3 DNA: TGTGCCAGCATTCAATTGGAGTATGGCTACACCTTC.

The chain has TRBV4-1 and TRBJ1-5; D is unresolved. The V gene lost 1 base and the J gene lost 0 bases, with 4 bases spanning the gap. This CDR3 comprises 14 residues. Germline V lookup: CDR1 MGHRA, CDR2 YSYEKL. This CDR3 reads CASSQANSNQPQHF. CDR3 nucleotides: TGCGCCAGCAGCCAAGCAAATAGCAATCAGCCCCAGCATTTT.

The V call is TRBV5-1, the J call TRBJ1-6; unclear D gene. CDR1 is SGHRS, CDR2 YFSETQ, per germline. The CDR3 is made up of 9 amino acids. V gave up 4 bases and J gave up 14 bases, with 4 bases separating them. The chain's CDR3 is CASSGTLHF. The CDR3 region has the DNA TGCGCCAGCAGCGGCACCCTCCACTTT.

This clone was recorded only once. The chain has TRBV5-1 and TRBJ1-1, with D possibly matching TRBD1 (6 bases). This CDR3 has 14 residues. Germline CDR1 is SGHRS and CDR2 is YFSETQ. V was clipped by 4 bases and J by 3 bases, with 13 bases between them. DNA of the CDR3: TGCGCCAGCAGCACAGGGAGCCCTTACACTGAAGCTTTCTTT. Protein product: CASSTGSPYTEAFF.

The chain combines TRBV6-4 with TRBJ2-5, with 7 bases matching TRBD1. V dropped 5 bases and J dropped 2; count of bases not matched to a gene: 8. CDR1 is MRHNA, CDR2 SNTAGT, per germline. There are 15 residues in the CDR3. CDR3: CASSQPWDRQETQYF. The CDR3 DNA reads TGTGCCAGCAGTCAACCCTGGGACAGACAAGAGACCCAGTACTTC.

The chain joins TRBV15 to TRBJ2-7, with 7 bases matching TRBD2. The CDR3 runs to 16 residues. V lost 0 bases to trimming and J lost 4 bases; unmatched junction nucleotides: 9. Germline V gene lookup returns CDR1 LNHNV and CDR2 YYDKDF (reference sequence). The CDR3 DNA follows: TGTGCCACCAGCAGAGATTGGGGGGGAGCCTCTTACGAGCAGTACTTC. This codes for CATSRDWGGASYEQYF.

This clone was counted a few times. This sequence joins TRBV2 and TRBJ2-7, with 10 positions matching TRBD1. V lost 7 bases, J lost 4 bases, and 4 bases stayed unmatched. Germline V lookup: CDR1 SNHLY, CDR2 FYNNEI. The CDR3 length is 13 residues. The CDR3, as DNA: TGTGCCAGCACAAGGGACAGGGGATACGAGCAGTACTTC. It codes for CASTRDRGYEQYF.